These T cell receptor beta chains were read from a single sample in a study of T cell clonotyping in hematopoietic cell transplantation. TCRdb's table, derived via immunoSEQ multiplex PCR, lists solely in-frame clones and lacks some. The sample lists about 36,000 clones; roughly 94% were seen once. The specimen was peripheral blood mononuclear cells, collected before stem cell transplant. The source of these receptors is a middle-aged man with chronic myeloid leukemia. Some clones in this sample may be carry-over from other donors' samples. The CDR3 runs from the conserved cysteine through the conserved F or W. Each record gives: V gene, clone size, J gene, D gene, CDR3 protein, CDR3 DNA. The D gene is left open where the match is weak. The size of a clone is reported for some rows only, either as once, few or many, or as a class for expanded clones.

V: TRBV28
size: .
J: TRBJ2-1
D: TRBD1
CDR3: CASSLKTGGKYNEQFF
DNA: TGTGCCAGCAGCCTAAAGACAGGGGGTAAGTACAATGAGCAGTTCTTC

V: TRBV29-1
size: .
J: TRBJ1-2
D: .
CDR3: CSVERTVYGYTF
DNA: TGCAGCGTTGAGAGGACAGTCTATGGCTACACCTTC

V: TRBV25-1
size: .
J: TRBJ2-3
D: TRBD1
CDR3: CASSWNRGADTQYF
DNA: TGTGCCAGCAGTTGGAACAGGGGGGCAGATACGCAGTATTTT

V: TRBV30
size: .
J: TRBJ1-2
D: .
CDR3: CAWSEDGIYGYTF
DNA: TGTGCCTGGAGTGAGGACGGGATCTATGGCTACACCTTC

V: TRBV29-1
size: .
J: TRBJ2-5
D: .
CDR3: CSVLVPGRETQYF
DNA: TGCAGCGTCCTCGTCCCGGGCCGAGAGACCCAGTACTTC

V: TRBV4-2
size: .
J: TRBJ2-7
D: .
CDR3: CASSHSGLGPYEQYF
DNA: TGTGCCAGCAGCCATTCGGGACTGGGGCCCTACGAGCAGTACTTC

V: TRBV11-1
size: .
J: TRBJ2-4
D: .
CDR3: CASSAANIAKNIQYF
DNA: TGTGCCAGCAGCGCGGCCAATATAGCCAAAAACATTCAGTACTTC

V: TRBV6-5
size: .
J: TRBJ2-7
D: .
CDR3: CASSADQTTSYEQYF
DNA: TGTGCCAGCAGCGCCGACCAAACAACCTCCTACGAGCAGTACTTC

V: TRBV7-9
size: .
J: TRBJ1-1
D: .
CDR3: CASSSPGVNTEAFF
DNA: TGTGCCAGCAGCTCACCAGGGGTGAACACTGAAGCTTTCTTT

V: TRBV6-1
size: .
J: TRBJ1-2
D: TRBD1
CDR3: CASSPGTGPWGYTF
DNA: TGTGCCAGCAGTCCCGGGACAGGACCCTGGGGCTACACCTTC

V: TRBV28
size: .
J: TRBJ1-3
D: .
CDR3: CASSSQGHSGNTIYF
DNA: TGTGCCAGCAGTTCACAGGGACACTCTGGAAACACCATATATTTT

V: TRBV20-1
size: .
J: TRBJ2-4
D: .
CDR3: CSAMAEFIQYF
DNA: TGCAGTGCTATGGCCGAATTCATTCAGTACTTC

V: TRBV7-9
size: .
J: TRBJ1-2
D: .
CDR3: CASSFPAGGYTF
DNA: TGTGCCAGCAGCTTCCCGGCAGGGGGCTACACCTTC

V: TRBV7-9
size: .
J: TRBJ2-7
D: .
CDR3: CASSAYRDPYEQYF
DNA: TGTGCCAGCAGCGCCTACAGGGACCCCTACGAGCAGTACTTC

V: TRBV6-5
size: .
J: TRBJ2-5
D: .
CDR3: CASSYEPPTRGETQYF
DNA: TGTGCCAGCAGTTACGAGCCTCCAACGAGGGGAGAGACCCAGTACTTC

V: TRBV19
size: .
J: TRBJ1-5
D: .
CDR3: CASTPGPQRGANNQPQHF
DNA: TGTGCCAGTACCCCCGGTCCTCAACGGGGGGCTAACAATCAGCCCCAGCATTTT

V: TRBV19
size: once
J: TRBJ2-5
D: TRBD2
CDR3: CASKGAGPETQYF
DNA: TGTGCCAGTAAAGGAGCGGGGCCAGAGACCCAGTACTTC

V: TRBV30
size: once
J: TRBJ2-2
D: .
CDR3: CAWRWGLGSPGELFF
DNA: TGTGCCTGGAGGTGGGGTTTGGGATCCCCCGGGGAGCTGTTTTTT

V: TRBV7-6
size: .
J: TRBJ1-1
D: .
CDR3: CASSLLQARSNTEAFF
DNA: TGTGCCAGCAGCTTACTACAGGCTAGGTCGAACACTGAAGCTTTCTTT

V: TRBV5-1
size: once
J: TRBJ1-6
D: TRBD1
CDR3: CASSAGQGNSPLHF
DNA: TGCGCCAGCAGCGCCGGACAGGGAAACTCACCCCTCCACTTT

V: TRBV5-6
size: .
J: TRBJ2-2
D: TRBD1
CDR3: CASSWGTGDTGELFF
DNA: TGTGCCAGCAGCTGGGGGACAGGAGACACCGGGGAGCTGTTTTTT

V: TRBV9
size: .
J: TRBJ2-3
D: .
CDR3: CASSAPSPLDTQYF
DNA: TGTGCCAGCAGCGCTCCTTCCCCCCTGGATACGCAGTATTTT

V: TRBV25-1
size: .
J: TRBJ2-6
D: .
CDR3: CASSEKYGANVLTF
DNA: TGTGCCAGCAGTGAGAAGTATGGGGCCAACGTCCTGACTTTC

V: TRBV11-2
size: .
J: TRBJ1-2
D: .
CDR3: CASSRGGVGNYGYTF
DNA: TGTGCCAGCAGTCGGGGTGGAGTCGGGAACTATGGCTACACCTTC